These 28 T cell receptor beta chains share one sample of origin, sequenced in a study of PD-L1 blockade in urothelial cancer. Clones were read by immunoSEQ multiplex PCR, and TCRdb kept only the in-frame ones, dropping some. This table holds about 35,000 clones, 84% found once. Time point given: peripheral blood 6 weeks after treatment start. The starting material was PBMCs, obtained around atezolizumab (anti-PD-L1) treatment. The receptors were gathered from a man aged 40-49 years with urothelial cancer.

This chain uses TRBV6-4 with TRBJ2-1; the match to TRBD2 covers 13 bases. CDR3 size: 14 residues. Germline CDR1 is MRHNA and CDR2 is SNTAGT. V lost 4 bases and J lost 6; bases outside the gene matches: 0. The CDR3 sequence is CASSGTSGSNEQFF. CDR3 bases: TGTGCCAGCAGTGGGACTAGCGGGAGCAATGAGCAGTTCTTC.

The V call is TRBV15, the J call TRBJ2-3; perhaps TRBD1 as D (6 bases). The germline CDR1 and CDR2 sequences are LNHNV and YYDKDF (reference sequence). Between the trimmed V and J ends, which lost 0 bases and 0 bases, there was a span of 13 bases. CDR3 length: 17 amino acids. CDR3 loop: CATSRDGTGWSTDTQYF. For the CDR3, the DNA is TGTGCCACCAGCAGAGATGGTACAGGGTGGAGCACAGATACGCAGTATTTT.

The CDR3 nucleotides read TGTGCCAGCAGCCAAAGGGGGGGGAGTAGGCCTAACACCGGGGAGCTGTTTTTT. Its protein product is CASSQRGGSRPNTGELFF. The chain couples TRBV4-2 to TRBJ2-2, with D tentatively TRBD2 (7 bases). Germline-derived CDR1 and CDR2 are LGHNA and YNFKEQ. This CDR3 region has 18 residues. V lost 2 bases and J lost 2, with 18 bases in between.

The chain uses TRBV19 and TRBJ1-1; D call uncertain. The CDR3 has 14 residues. Germline assignment: CDR1 LNHDA and CDR2 SQIVND (reference sequence). Trimming took off 10 bases at V and 4 bases at J, with 19 bases between the two ends. The DNA of the CDR3 is TGTGCCACTGCCGCGGGTACACGGGGCACTGAAGCTTTCTTT. Amino acids: CATAAGTRGTEAFF.

Comments on this clone: Different DNA sequences within this sample yield the same CDR3. This chain's CDR3 is CASSLVAGGYEQYF. As DNA, the CDR3 is TGCGCCAGCAGCTTGGTTGCAGGGGGGTACGAGCAGTACTTC. The chain combines TRBV5-1 with TRBJ2-7, with a tentative D call TRBD1 (7 bases). Germline assignment: CDR1 SGHRS and CDR2 YFSETQ. Trimming cost V 0 bases and J 4 bases, with 11 bases left between them. The CDR3 length is 14 residues.

The chain recombines TRBV6-5 with TRBJ2-7; a weak D match, TRBD2 (6 bases). The CDR3 is 14 residues long. Between the trimmed V and J ends, which lost 2 bases and 3 bases, there was a span of 11 bases. The V gene's germline CDR1 is MNHEY and CDR2 SVGAGI. CDR3 amino acids: CASSYLSGLYEQYF. In DNA, the CDR3 is TGTGCCAGCAGTTACCTCAGCGGGCTCTACGAGCAGTACTTC.

This clone was seen a few times. CDR3 loop: CASSQQGAGQPQHF. CDR3 coding DNA: TGTGCCAGCAGCCAACAGGGGGCAGGTCAGCCCCAGCATTTT. The chain has TRBV6-5 and TRBJ1-5; 9 nucleotides align to TRBD1. V lost 6 bases to trimming and J lost 6 bases; unmatched junction nucleotides: 6. The CDR3 spans 14 residues. Germline-derived CDR1 and CDR2 are MNHEY and SVGAGI.

The rearrangement joins TRBV5-1 to TRBJ2-5, with 12 bases lining up with TRBD2. CDR3 length: 21 residues. Germline trimming cut 0 bases from V and 7 bases from J; bases unmatched to any gene: 22. The V gene's germline CDR1 is SGHRS and CDR2 YFSETQ. CDR3 coding DNA: TGCGCCAGCAGCTTGGCTAGCGGGAGGGCCCTCGGGCCGGAGGGGTCGGGGACCCAGTACTTC. This codes for CASSLASGRALGPEGSGTQYF.

The chain carries TRBV28 and TRBJ1-3; no clear D gene. The V end lost 4 bases, the J end lost 0 bases, and 13 bases lay between the germline ends. Germline V gene sequence: CDR1 MDHEN, CDR2 SYDVKM. The CDR3 length is 16 residues. The CDR3 DNA reads TGTGCCAGCAGTTACCACTCGGTCACCTCTGGAAACACCATATATTTT. It is translated as CASSYHSVTSGNTIYF. Using reference TRBV28 and TRBJ1-3 for the parts outside the CDR3, the full variable domain is DVKVTQSSRYLVKRTGEKVFLECVQDMDHENMFWYRQDPGLGLRLIYFSYDVKMKEKGDIPEGYSVSREKKERFSLILESASTNQTSMYLCASSYHSVTSGNTIYFGEGSWLTVV.

This clone was detected once. The rearrangement joins TRBV28 to TRBJ2-3, with 10 bases identical to TRBD2. V lost 6 bases and J lost 4; bases outside the gene matches: 10. The CDR3 totals 16 residues. Germline assignment: CDR1 MDHEN and CDR2 SYDVKM. The DNA for the CDR3 is TGTGCCAGCAGCACCCCCGGGACTAGCGTGTCAGATACGCAGTATTTT. This encodes CASSTPGTSVSDTQYF. Full variable domain (rest looked up from reference TRBV28 and TRBJ2-3): DVKVTQSSRYLVKRTGEKVFLECVQDMDHENMFWYRQDPGLGLRLIYFSYDVKMKEKGDIPEGYSVSREKKERFSLILESASTNQTSMYLCASSTPGTSVSDTQYFGPGTRLTVL.

The chain employs TRBV4-2 and TRBJ2-2; TRBD2 might be the D (6 bases). The V and J ends lost 4 bases and 1 base respectively, with 19 bases between them. Germline loops: CDR1 LGHNA, CDR2 YNFKEQ. The CDR3 loop spans 18 amino acids. The CDR3 DNA sequence: TGTGCCAGCAGCCCGAAACCTCCGGGAGTAGAGAACACCGGGGAGCTGTTTTTT. This sequence encodes CASSPKPPGVENTGELFF.

The chain has TRBV19 and TRBJ2-2; maybe TRBD2 (5 bases). Per germline, CDR1 LNHDA and CDR2 SQIVND (reference sequence). V lost 7 bases to trimming and J lost 4 bases, with 16 bases between them. This CDR3 comprises 15 residues. CDR3 coding DNA: TGTGCCAGTACCGTCCTACTAGGAACCACCGGGGAGCTGTTTTTT. This encodes CASTVLLGTTGELFF.

V is TRBV9 and J is TRBJ2-2; 7 bases match TRBD2. CDR1 and CDR2 from the germline V gene are SGDLS and YYNGEE. The CDR3 covers 14 residues. Trimming removed 4 bases from V and 6 bases from J; junction bases left unmatched: 6. CDR3 DNA: TGTGCCAGCAGCATCCTCGGGGGGTCCGGGGAGCTGTTTTTT. It yields the protein CASSILGGSGELFF.

The rearrangement links TRBV5-8 to TRBJ2-5; no clear D gene. Germline V CDR1 and CDR2: SGHTS, YDEGEE. The CDR3 contains 10 residues. Trimming shortened V by 2 bases and J by 8 bases, and 4 bases separated the two germline ends. CDR3 sequence reads: CASSFKTQYF. The DNA of the CDR3 is TGTGCCAGCAGCTTTAAAACCCAGTACTTC. Full variable domain (missing parts from reference TRBV5-8 and TRBJ2-5): EAGVTQSPTHLIKTRGQQATLRCSPISGHTSVYWYQQALGLGLQFLLWYDEGEERNRGNFPPRFSGRQFPNYSSELNVNALELEDSALYLCASSFKTQYFGPGTRLLVL.

This rearrangement joins TRBV5-4 to TRBJ2-7, with TRBD1 matching over 7 bases. From germline, CDR1 is SGHNT and CDR2 YYREEE (reference sequence). After removal of 5 bases from V and 3 bases from J, the junction contained 11 bases not matched to a gene. The CDR3 is 15 residues long. For the CDR3, the DNA is TGTGCCAGCAGACCAGACAGGGCGTCAGGCTACGAGCAGTACTTC. Translation: CASRPDRASGYEQYF. Combining the CDR3 with reference TRBV5-4 and TRBJ2-7 gives the whole variable domain ETGVTQSPTHLIKTRGQQVTLRCSSQSGHNTVSWYQQALGQGPQFIFQYYREEENGRGNFPPRFSGLQFPNYSSELNVNALELDDSALYLCASRPDRASGYEQYFGPGTRLTVT.

This clone has a handful of counts. For the CDR3, the DNA is TGTGCCAGCAGCTTACAGGTCCTTATGGACACTGAAGCTTTCTTT. Its translation is CASSLQVLMDTEAFF. The chain carries TRBV11-3 and TRBJ1-1; no definite D call. The CDR3 is 15 amino acids. Germline V gives CDR1 SGHNT, CDR2 YENEEA. With 2 bases removed from V and 3 bases from J, the gap between germline ends came to 13 bases.

The chain carries TRBV6-1 and TRBJ2-2; TRBD1 aligns across 7 bases. The germline gives CDR1 MNHNS, CDR2 SASEGT. V dropped 7 bases and J dropped 9; count of bases not matched to a gene: 5. This CDR3 contains 12 residues. CDR3 DNA: TGTGCCAGCATCCTCAGGGGGAGGGAGCTGTTTTTT. It codes for CASILRGRELFF.

The rearrangement joins TRBV28 to TRBJ1-2; D may be TRBD1 (5 bases). Trimming cost V 8 bases and J 4 bases, with 11 bases left between them. CDR1 and CDR2 from the germline V gene are MDHEN and SYDVKM. The CDR3 consists of 12 residues. The CDR3 nucleotides are TGTGCCAGCGCCCGACAGACCTATGGCTACACCTTC. Protein: CASARQTYGYTF.

The J gene is TRBJ2-4, the V gene TRBV7-6; 8 bases agree with TRBD2. The CDR3 spans 16 residues. Germline CDR1 and CDR2: SGHVS and FNYEAQ. The V segment lost 1 base and the J segment 12 bases; nucleotides outside the gene matches: 14. The CDR3 region has the DNA TGTGCCAGCAGCTTAGGTACGGGGCAGAGCGGGAGCTCTCAGTACTTC. Translated, it gives CASSLGTGQSGSSQYF.

This sequence joins TRBV27 and TRBJ1-6; no firm D call. This CDR3 region has 14 residues. V lost 5 bases to trimming and J lost 7 bases, with 12 bases between them. From germline, CDR1 is MNHEY and CDR2 SMNVEV (reference sequence). The CDR3 region is CASSEGVRNSPLHF. In DNA form, the CDR3 reads TGTGCCAGCAGTGAGGGTGTCCGAAATTCACCCCTCCACTTT.

J is TRBJ2-7 and V is TRBV20-1, with a weak D call TRBD1 (5 bases). In germline, CDR1 is DFQATT, CDR2 SNEGSKA (reference sequence). With 6 bases removed from V and 6 bases from J, the gap between germline ends came to 9 bases. This CDR3 spans 10 amino acids. The CDR3 spells CSATGAEQYF. The CDR3 region has the DNA TGCAGTGCCACTGGGGCCGAGCAGTACTTC.

The chain uses TRBV15 and TRBJ2-7, with 8 bases matching TRBD2. The V gene's germline CDR1 is LNHNV and CDR2 YYDKDF (reference sequence). The length of the CDR3 is 15 residues. V shed 1 base and J 2 bases; nucleotides not matched to a gene: 4. CDR3 loop: CATSRAGGRTYEQYF. CDR3 nucleotides: TGTGCCACCAGCAGAGCTGGCGGGAGGACCTACGAGCAGTACTTC. Using reference TRBV15 and TRBJ2-7 for the parts outside the CDR3, the full variable domain is DAMVIQNPRYQVTQFGKPVTLSCSQTLNHNVMYWYQQKSSQAPKLLFHYYDKDFNNEADTPDNFQSRRPNTSFCFLDIRSPGLGDTAMYLCATSRAGGRTYEQYFGPGTRLTVT.

The V call is TRBV5-6, the J call TRBJ2-2, with D possibly being TRBD2 (5 bases). The V end was cut by 5 bases, the J end by 7 bases, with 12 bases between. Looked up from germline, CDR1 is SGHDT and CDR2 is YYEEEE. The CDR3 is 13 amino acids. The CDR3 coding sequence is TGTGCCAGCAGAAATCGGGGTGGCGGGGAGCTGTTTTTT. Protein: CASRNRGGGELFF.

The J gene is TRBJ1-1, the V gene TRBV5-1; 10 bases agree with TRBD1. Germline V gives CDR1 SGHRS, CDR2 YFSETQ. This CDR3 has 18 amino acids. V shed 4 bases and J 4 bases; nucleotides not matched to a gene: 16. CDR3 protein: CASSGPRDRGREPTEAFF. The CDR3 region has the DNA TGCGCCAGCAGCGGGCCGCGGGACAGGGGCCGCGAACCCACTGAAGCTTTCTTT. The full variable domain, rest sourced from reference TRBV5-1 and TRBJ1-1, is KAGVTQTPRYLIKTRGQQVTLSCSPISGHRSVSWYQQTPGQGLQFLFEYFSETQRNKGNFPGRFSGRQFSNSRSEMNVSTLELGDSALYLCASSGPRDRGREPTEAFFGQGTRLTVV.

V and J are TRBV28 and TRBJ2-5, with 7 bases identical to TRBD1. The trim removed 4 bases at V and 3 bases at J, leaving 8 bases unmatched. The germline V gene encodes CDR1 MDHEN and CDR2 SYDVKM. This CDR3 has 15 amino acids. The CDR3 DNA reads as TGTGCCAGCAGTTCGAGGGGGCTCGGGAAAGAGACCCAGTACTTC. Amino acid sequence: CASSSRGLGKETQYF.

This clone has only a few counts. The gene calls are TRBV19 and TRBJ1-1; the D gene is possibly TRBD1 (6 bases). Per the germline V gene, CDR1 is LNHDA and CDR2 is SQIVND (reference sequence). CDR3 length: 13 residues. V dropped 9 bases and J dropped 5 bases, with 16 bases sitting between them. The CDR3 region has the DNA TGTGCCAGCGGGGGCCTGGGGGGGACTGAAGCTTTCTTT. Encoded protein: CASGGLGGTEAFF.

The J gene is TRBJ1-2, the V gene TRBV5-6; 7 bases match TRBD1. The CDR3 has 13 residues. V was clipped by 4 bases and J by 4 bases; unmatched bases: 4. CDR1 SGHDT and CDR2 YYEEEE come from the germline V gene. CDR3 sequence (DNA): TGTGCCAGCAGCGGGACAGAGCTCTATGGCTACACCTTC. Translating gives CASSGTELYGYTF.

This sequence joins TRBV18 and TRBJ1-1; 9 bases line up with TRBD1. V lost 3 bases and J lost 5; bases outside the gene matches: 4. Per the germline V gene, CDR1 is KGHSH and CDR2 is LQKENI. The CDR3 covers 14 residues. The CDR3 nucleotides are TGTGCCAGCTCACCGGGACAGGGTTGGACTGAAGCTTTCTTT. Encoded protein: CASSPGQGWTEAFF.